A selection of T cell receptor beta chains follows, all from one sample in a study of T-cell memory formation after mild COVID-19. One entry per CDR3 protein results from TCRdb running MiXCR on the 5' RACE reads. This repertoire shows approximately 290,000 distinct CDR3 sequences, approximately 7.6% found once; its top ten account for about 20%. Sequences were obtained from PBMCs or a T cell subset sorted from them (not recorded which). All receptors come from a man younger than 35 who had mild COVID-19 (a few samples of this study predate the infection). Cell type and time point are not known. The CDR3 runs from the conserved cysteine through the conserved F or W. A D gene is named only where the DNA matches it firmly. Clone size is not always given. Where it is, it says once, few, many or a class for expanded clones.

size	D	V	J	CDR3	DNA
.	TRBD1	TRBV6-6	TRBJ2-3	CASSYGTGVVTDTQYF	TGTGCCAGCAGTTACGGCACAGGGGTTGTGACAGATACGCAGTATTTT
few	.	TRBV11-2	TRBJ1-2	CASSLARQNYGYTF	TGTGCCAGCAGCTTAGCGAGACAGAACTATGGCTACACCTTC
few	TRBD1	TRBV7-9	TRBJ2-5	CASGPGGAETQYF	TGTGCCAGCGGACCAGGGGGAGCGGAGACCCAGTACTTC
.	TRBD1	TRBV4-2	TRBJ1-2	CASSPGQGLLYGYTF	TGTGCCAGCAGCCCCGGACAGGGGCTGCTCTATGGCTACACCTTC
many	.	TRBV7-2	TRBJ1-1	CASSPQQGLGTEAFF	TGTGCCAGCAGCCCACAACAGGGTTTAGGGACTGAAGCTTTCTTT
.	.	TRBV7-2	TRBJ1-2	CASSPRTAGNYGYTF	TGTGCCAGCAGCCCCAGGACAGCAGGGAACTATGGCTACACCTTC
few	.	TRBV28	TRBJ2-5	CASSLSQEVETQYF	TGTGCCAGCAGCCTTAGCCAGGAGGTGGAGACCCAGTACTTC
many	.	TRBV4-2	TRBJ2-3	CASNQDVGERSTDTQYF	TGTGCCAGCAACCAAGATGTCGGGGAGAGGAGCACAGATACGCAGTATTTT
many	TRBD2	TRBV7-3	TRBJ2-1	CASSPRLAGAHEQFF	TGTGCCAGCAGCCCGCGACTAGCGGGGGCCCATGAGCAGTTCTTC
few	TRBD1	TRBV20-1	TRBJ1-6	CSAIQGAGSPLHF	TGCAGTGCCATACAGGGGGCAGGGTCACCCCTCCACTTT
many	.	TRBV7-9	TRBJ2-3	CASSLGVLVNGGTQYF	TGTGCCAGCAGCTTAGGGGTCCTAGTTAACGGAGGTACGCAGTATTTT
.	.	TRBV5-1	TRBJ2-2	CASKGVVANTGELFF	TGCGCCAGCAAAGGGGTCGTAGCGAACACCGGGGAGCTGTTTTTT
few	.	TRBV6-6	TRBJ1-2	CASRPLTVPYGYTF	TGTGCCAGCAGACCCCTAACCGTCCCCTATGGCTACACCTTC
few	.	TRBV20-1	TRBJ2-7	CSAPKLVGYPLVNEQYF	TGCAGTGCCCCCAAGCTTGTCGGGTATCCGCTAGTAAACGAGCAGTACTTC
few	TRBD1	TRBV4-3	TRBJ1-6	CASSQGDSLPLHF	TGCGCCAGCAGCCAGGGGGACAGTTTGCCCCTCCACTTT
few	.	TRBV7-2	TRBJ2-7	CASSPRLQREQYF	TGTGCCAGCAGCCCCCGACTCCAACGGGAGCAGTACTTC
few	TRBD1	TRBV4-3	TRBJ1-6	CASSQGQGDSPLHF	TGCGCCAGCAGCCAAGGACAGGGGGATTCACCCCTCCACTTT
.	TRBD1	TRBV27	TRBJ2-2	CASTPGLHTQGAGELFF	TGTGCCAGCACCCCGGGTCTCCACACTCAGGGGGCCGGGGAGCTGTTTTTT
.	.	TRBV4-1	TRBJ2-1	CASSQGDGAEPHNEQFF	TGCGCCAGCAGCCAAGGGGACGGAGCCGAACCCCACAATGAGCAGTTCTTC
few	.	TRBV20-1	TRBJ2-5	CSAMGVNMWTQYF	TGCAGTGCAATGGGGGTCAATATGTGGACCCAGTACTTC
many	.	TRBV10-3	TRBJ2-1	CASHGSGLSSYNEQFF	TGTGCCTCACACGGAAGCGGGCTTAGCTCCTACAATGAGCAGTTCTTC
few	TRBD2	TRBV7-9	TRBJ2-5	CASSGWTSGEKETQYF	TGTGCCAGCAGCGGATGGACTAGCGGGGAGAAAGAGACCCAGTACTTC
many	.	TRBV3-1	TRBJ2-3	CASSLSSGINTDTQYF	TGTGCCAGCAGCCTTTCTTCAGGGATCAACACAGATACGCAGTATTTT
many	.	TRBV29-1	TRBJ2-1	CSVVGTGSYNEQFF	TGCAGCGTTGTTGGAACAGGCTCCTACAATGAGCAGTTCTTC
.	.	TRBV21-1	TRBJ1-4	CASSDQGGLVGEKLFF	TGTGCCAGCAGCGATCAGGGAGGATTGGTCGGTGAAAAACTGTTTTTT
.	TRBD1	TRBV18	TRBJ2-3	CASSPAGQGATQYF	TGTGCCAGCTCACCGGCGGGACAGGGGGCGACGCAGTATTTT
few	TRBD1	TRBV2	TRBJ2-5	CASTPTGAETQYF	TGTGCCAGCACCCCGACAGGGGCGGAGACCCAGTACTTC
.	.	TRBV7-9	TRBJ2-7	CASSLGASVTYEQYF	TGTGCCAGCAGCTTAGGGGCTAGCGTCACCTACGAGCAGTACTTC
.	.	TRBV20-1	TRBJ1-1	CSAREMDRNTEAFF	TGCAGTGCTAGAGAGATGGATCGGAACACTGAAGCTTTCTTT
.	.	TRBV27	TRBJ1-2	CASSLAPGAYYGYTF	TGTGCCAGCAGTTTAGCCCCGGGCGCTTACTATGGCTACACCTTC
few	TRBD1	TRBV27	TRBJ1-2	CASSPRQGAIPYGYTF	TGTGCCAGCAGTCCCCGACAGGGAGCCATACCGTATGGCTACACCTTC
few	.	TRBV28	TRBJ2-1	CASSLWDTRYNEQFF	TGTGCCAGCAGTTTATGGGACACCCGATACAATGAGCAGTTCTTC
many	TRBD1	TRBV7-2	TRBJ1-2	CASGETWEGAGSYTF	TGTGCCAGCGGGGAGACATGGGAGGGGGCAGGTAGCTACACCTTC
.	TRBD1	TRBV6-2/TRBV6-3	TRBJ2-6	CASRLTGAAGANVLTF	TGTGCCAGCAGACTGACAGGGGCGGCAGGGGCCAACGTCCTGACTTTC
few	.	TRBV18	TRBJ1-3	CASSPFNPTTGGGNTIYF	TGTGCCAGCTCACCGTTTAACCCAACGACAGGAGGTGGAAACACCATATATTTT
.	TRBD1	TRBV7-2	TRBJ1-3	CASSIDRGPGNTIYF	TGTGCCAGCAGCATAGACAGGGGGCCTGGAAACACCATATATTTT
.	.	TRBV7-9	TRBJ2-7	CASSPRDKENEQYF	TGTGCCAGCAGCCCCCGGGACAAGGAGAACGAGCAGTACTTC
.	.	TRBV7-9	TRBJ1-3	CATGHSSGNTIYF	TGTGCCACCGGACATAGCTCTGGAAACACCATATATTTT
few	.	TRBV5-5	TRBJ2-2	CASSPRTVYTGELFF	TGTGCCAGCAGCCCACGGACAGTGTACACCGGGGAGCTGTTTTTT
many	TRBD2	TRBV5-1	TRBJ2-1	CASSLGREYNEQFF	TGCGCCAGCAGCTTGGGGCGGGAGTACAATGAGCAGTTCTTC
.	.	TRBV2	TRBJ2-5	CASSDPGDGETQYF	TGTGCCAGCAGTGACCCAGGGGACGGGGAGACCCAGTACTTC
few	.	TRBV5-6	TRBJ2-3	CASSLQGTSTDTQYF	TGTGCCAGCAGCTTACAGGGAACTAGCACAGATACGCAGTATTTT